This TCR beta chain was sequenced during a study of shared clonotypes between healthy human individuals. To note about this clone: Its target is not known.

General study results and limits: Researchers found naive subsets generally carried larger estimated richness than memory subsets. Clonotypes not shared had lower generation probabilities than those common to all four donors. The small donor group covered limited genetic and exposure diversity.

At deep level, the assay was performed. Profiling relied on immunoSEQ multiplex PCR, and the TCRdb table lists in-frame clones only, not all of them. Of around 1.9 million clones listed, roughly 93% are singletons. Naive CD8 cells were CD45RO-negative, positively selected for CCR7, excluding terminally differentiated effector memory CD45RA+ cells. Sequencing was performed on naive CD8+ T cells from PBMCs. The receptor's source is a man in his late teens or twenties in good health. Some clones in this sample may be carry-over from other donors' samples.

The DNA for the CDR3 is TGTGCTAGTGGTCAGGGATCACAGAGAGACGAGCAGTACTTC. This translates into CASGQGSQRDEQYF. This sequence joins TRBV12-5 and TRBJ2-7; a weak D match, TRBD1 (5 bases). The CDR3 consists of 14 residues. The V and J ends lost 5 bases and 5 bases respectively, with 16 bases between them. CDR1 is LGHNT and CDR2 is FRNRAP in the germline V gene.